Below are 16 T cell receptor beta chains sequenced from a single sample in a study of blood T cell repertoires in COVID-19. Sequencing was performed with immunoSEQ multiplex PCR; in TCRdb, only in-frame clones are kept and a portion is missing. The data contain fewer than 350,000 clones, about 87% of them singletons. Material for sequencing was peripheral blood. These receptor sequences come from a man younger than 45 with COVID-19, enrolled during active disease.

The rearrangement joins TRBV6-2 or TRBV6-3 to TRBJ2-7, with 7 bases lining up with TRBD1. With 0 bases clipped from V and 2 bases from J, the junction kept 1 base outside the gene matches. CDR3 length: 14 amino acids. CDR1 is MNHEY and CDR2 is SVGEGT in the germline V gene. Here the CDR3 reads CASSYSGGTYEQYF. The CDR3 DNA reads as TGTGCCAGCAGTTACTCAGGGGGCACCTACGAGCAGTACTTC.

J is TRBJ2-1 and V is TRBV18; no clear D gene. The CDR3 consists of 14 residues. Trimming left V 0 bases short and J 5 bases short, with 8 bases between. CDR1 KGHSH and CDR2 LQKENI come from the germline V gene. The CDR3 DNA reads TGTGCCAGCTCACCACCGAATCGGGACAATGAGCAGTTCTTC. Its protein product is CASSPPNRDNEQFF.

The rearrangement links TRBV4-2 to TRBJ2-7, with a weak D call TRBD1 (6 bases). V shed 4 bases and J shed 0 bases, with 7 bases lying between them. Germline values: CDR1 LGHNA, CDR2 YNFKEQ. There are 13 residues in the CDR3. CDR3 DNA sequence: TGTGCCAGCAGCCCGGACAGCTCCTACGAGCAGTACTTC. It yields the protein CASSPDSSYEQYF.

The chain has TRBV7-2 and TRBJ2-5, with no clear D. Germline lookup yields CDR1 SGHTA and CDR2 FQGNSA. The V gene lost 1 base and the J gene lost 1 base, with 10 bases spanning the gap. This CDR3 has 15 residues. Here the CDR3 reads CASSLGSVIQETQYF. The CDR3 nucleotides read TGTGCCAGCAGCTTAGGTTCTGTAATCCAAGAGACCCAGTACTTC.

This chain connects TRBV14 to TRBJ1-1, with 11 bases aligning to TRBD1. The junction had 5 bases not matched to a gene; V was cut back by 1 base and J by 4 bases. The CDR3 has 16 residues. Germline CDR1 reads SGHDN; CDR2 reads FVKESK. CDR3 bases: TGTGCCAGCAGCCAAGCTGGGACAGGGGGGGTCACTGAAGCTTTCTTT. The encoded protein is CASSQAGTGGVTEAFF.

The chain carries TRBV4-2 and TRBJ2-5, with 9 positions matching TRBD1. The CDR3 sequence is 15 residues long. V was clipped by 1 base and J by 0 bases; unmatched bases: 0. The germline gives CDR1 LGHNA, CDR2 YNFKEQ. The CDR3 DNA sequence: TGTGCCAGCAGCCAAGGACAGGGGGACCAAGAGACCCAGTACTTC. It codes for CASSQGQGDQETQYF.

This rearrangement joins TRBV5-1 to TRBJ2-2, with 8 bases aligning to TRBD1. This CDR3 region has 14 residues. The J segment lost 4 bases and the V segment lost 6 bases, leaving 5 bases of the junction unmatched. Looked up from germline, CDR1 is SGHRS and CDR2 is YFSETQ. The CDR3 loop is CASTDRAGTGELFF. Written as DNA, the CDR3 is TGCGCCAGCACGGACAGGGCGGGCACCGGGGAGCTGTTTTTT.

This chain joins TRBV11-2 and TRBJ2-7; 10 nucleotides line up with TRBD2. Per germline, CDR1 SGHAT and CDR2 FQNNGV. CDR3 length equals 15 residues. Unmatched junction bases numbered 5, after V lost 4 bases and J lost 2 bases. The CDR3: CASSSGLADPYEQYF. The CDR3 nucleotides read TGTGCCAGCAGCTCTGGACTAGCGGATCCCTACGAGCAGTACTTC.

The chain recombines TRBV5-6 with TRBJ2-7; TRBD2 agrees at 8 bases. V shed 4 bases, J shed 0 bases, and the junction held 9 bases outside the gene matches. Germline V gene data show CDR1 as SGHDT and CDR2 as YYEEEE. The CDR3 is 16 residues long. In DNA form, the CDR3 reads TGTGCCAGCAGCCCGGGGGGGCTAGCGGCCTCCTACGAGCAGTACTTC. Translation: CASSPGGLAASYEQYF.

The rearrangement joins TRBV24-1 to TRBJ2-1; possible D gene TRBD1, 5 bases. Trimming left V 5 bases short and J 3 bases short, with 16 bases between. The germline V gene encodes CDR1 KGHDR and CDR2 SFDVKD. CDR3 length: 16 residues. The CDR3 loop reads CATSGSQGRDYNEQFF. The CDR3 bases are TGTGCCACCAGTGGCTCTCAGGGCAGGGACTACAATGAGCAGTTCTTC.

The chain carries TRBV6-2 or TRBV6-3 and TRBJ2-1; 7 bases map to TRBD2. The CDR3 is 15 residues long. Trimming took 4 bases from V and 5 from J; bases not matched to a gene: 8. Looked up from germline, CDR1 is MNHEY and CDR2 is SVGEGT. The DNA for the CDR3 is TGTGCCAGCAGTTTTCTGACTAGCCGAGACAATGAGCAGTTCTTC. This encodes CASSFLTSRDNEQFF.

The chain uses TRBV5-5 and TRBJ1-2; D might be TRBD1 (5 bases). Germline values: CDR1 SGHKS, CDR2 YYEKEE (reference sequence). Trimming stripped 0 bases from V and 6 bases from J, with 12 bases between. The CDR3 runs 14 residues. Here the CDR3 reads CASSLGSGENGYTF. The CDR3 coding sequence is TGTGCCAGCAGCTTGGGTTCGGGGGAAAATGGCTACACCTTC.

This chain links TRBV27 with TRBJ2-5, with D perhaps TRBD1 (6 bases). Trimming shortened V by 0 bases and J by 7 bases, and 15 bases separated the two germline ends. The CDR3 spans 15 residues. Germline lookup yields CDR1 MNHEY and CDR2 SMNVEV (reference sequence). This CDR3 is CASSLSRQGIATQYF. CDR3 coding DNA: TGTGCCAGCAGTTTATCGCGGCAGGGGATAGCGACCCAGTACTTC.

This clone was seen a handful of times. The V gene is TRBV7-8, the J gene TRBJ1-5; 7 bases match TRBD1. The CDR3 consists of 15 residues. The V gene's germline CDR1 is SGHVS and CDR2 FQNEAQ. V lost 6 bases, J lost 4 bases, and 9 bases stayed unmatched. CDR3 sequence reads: CASRPDRAPNQPQHF. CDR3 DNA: TGTGCCAGCAGGCCTGACAGGGCTCCAAATCAGCCCCAGCATTTT.

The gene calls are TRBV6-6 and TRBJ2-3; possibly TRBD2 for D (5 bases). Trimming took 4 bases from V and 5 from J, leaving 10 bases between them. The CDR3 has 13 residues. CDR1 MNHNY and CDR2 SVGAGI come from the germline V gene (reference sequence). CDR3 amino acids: CASSFPGEDTQYF. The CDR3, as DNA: TGTGCCAGCAGTTTCCCCGGGGAAGATACGCAGTATTTT.

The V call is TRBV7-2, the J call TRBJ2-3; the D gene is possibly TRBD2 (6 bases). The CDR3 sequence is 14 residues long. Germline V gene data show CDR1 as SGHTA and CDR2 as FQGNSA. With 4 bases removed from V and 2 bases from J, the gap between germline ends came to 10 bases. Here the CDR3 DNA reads TGTGCCAGCAGCTATTGGGACTCCACAGATACGCAGTATTTT. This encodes CASSYWDSTDTQYF.